This passage covers 27 T cell receptor beta chains from one sample sequenced in a study of blood T cells in healthy people across ages. The authors ran a second PCR of about 6 to 11 cycles using a sample-barcoded 5' primer and a J-beta primer mix. TCRdb processed the 5' RACE reads anew with MiXCR; each CDR3 protein has one entry. This table holds fewer than 1.5 million distinct CDR3 sequences, 42% found once. What was sequenced was blood. These receptors came from a woman younger than 30 in good health.

The V call is TRBV20-1, the J call TRBJ1-6; no clear D gene. Germline CDR1 DFQATT, CDR2 SNEGSKA (reference sequence). The CDR3 extends over 16 amino acids. Trimming shortened V by 1 base and J by 2 bases, and 12 bases separated the two germline ends. The CDR3 coding sequence is TGCAGTGCTAGAGTTCAAGCGCCCACCTATAATTCACCCCTCCACTTT. Amino acids: CSARVQAPTYNSPLHF.

The rearrangement joins TRBV28 to TRBJ2-1, with TRBD1 matching 9 bases. Per the germline V gene, CDR1 is MDHEN and CDR2 is SYDVKM. The CDR3 contains 15 residues. The trim removed 5 bases at V and 6 bases at J, leaving 8 bases unmatched. The CDR3 reads CASSDPGQGVNEQFF. The CDR3 DNA sequence: TGTGCCAGCAGTGACCCGGGACAGGGTGTCAATGAGCAGTTCTTC.

This clonotype is a singleton in its sample. The V gene is TRBV18, the J gene TRBJ2-5; D remains ambiguous. This CDR3 spans 12 amino acids. V lost 8 bases, J lost 2 bases, and 9 bases lay in between. CDR1 and CDR2 from the germline V gene are KGHSH and LQKENI. The chain's CDR3 is CASKASQETQYF. The CDR3 DNA follows: TGTGCCAGCAAGGCCAGTCAAGAGACCCAGTACTTC. Using reference TRBV18 and TRBJ2-5 for the parts outside the CDR3, the full variable domain is NAGVMQNPRHLVRRRGQEARLRCSPMKGHSHVYWYRQLPEEGLKFMVYLQKENIIDESGMPKERFSAEFPKEGPSILRIQQVVRGDSAAYFCASKASQETQYFGPGTRLLVL.

This chain links TRBV18 with TRBJ1-1; 10 positions agree with TRBD1. Losses at the gene ends were 2 bases for V and 10 bases for J; bases not matched to a gene: 13. The CDR3 is 16 residues long. Germline V gene data show CDR1 as KGHSH and CDR2 as LQKENI. Written as DNA, the CDR3 is TGTGCCAGCTCACCAGAACGTCCCGGGACAGGGGTCGGAGCTTTCTTT. Protein product: CASSPERPGTGVGAFF.

The chain has TRBV12-3 or TRBV12-4 and TRBJ2-3; 14 positions match TRBD2. This CDR3 region has 18 residues. Unmatched junction bases numbered 10, after V lost 3 bases and J lost 5 bases. The CDR3 region has the DNA TGTGCCAGCAGTTTCCGACTAGCGGGGGGGCAGGGTGGAGATACGCAGTATTTT. As protein: CASSFRLAGGQGGDTQYF.

The gene calls are TRBV20-1 and TRBJ2-7; a weak D match, TRBD1 (5 bases). V lost 2 bases to trimming and J lost 0 bases, with 11 bases between them. This CDR3 is built from 14 residues. Germline CDR1 is DFQATT and CDR2 is SNEGSKA (reference sequence). The CDR3 bases are TGCAGTGCTAGAAGGTGGCAGGGCTCCTACGAGCAGTACTTC. Protein sequence: CSARRWQGSYEQYF.

This clonotype was detected a few times. V gene TRBV25-1 combines with J gene TRBJ1-4; D remains unclear. The ends were cut back, 8 bases at V and 6 bases at J, with 7 bases in the middle. Germline lookup yields CDR1 MGHDK and CDR2 SYGVNS. The CDR3 contains 11 residues. The CDR3 sequence is CASGPYEKLFF. In nucleotides, the CDR3 is TGTGCCAGCGGCCCATATGAAAAACTGTTTTTT.

This chain connects TRBV15 to TRBJ2-1; TRBD2 matches 14 bases. Trimming at V came to 6 bases and at J to 7 bases, leaving 5 bases not matched to a gene. This CDR3 has 15 residues. CDR1 and CDR2 from the germline V gene are LNHNV and YYDKDF (reference sequence). As DNA, the CDR3 is TGTGCCACCAGGGGGACTAGCGGGAGCTGGAATGAGCAGTTCTTC. The encoded protein is CATRGTSGSWNEQFF.

The chain combines TRBV19 with TRBJ2-7; possibly TRBD1 for D (6 bases). V was shortened by 1 base and J by 2 bases, with 15 bases between the two germline ends. CDR1 and CDR2 from the germline V gene are LNHDA and SQIVND (reference sequence). The CDR3 is made up of 16 amino acids. CDR3 sequence reads: CASSIVRRDTTYEQYF. Written as DNA, the CDR3 is TGTGCCAGTAGTATAGTCCGCAGGGACACTACCTACGAGCAGTACTTC.

At least ten counts were recorded for this clonotype. The chain has TRBV6-2 or TRBV6-3 and TRBJ2-7; D gene ambiguous. The CDR3 totals 13 residues. Germline V lookup: CDR1 MNHEY, CDR2 SVGEGT. V shed 5 bases and J shed 0 bases, with 8 bases lying between them. CDR3 region: CASSRPSSYEQYF. The CDR3 region has the DNA TGTGCCAGCAGTCGGCCGAGCTCCTACGAGCAGTACTTC.

The chain combines TRBV4-1 with TRBJ2-2, with 7 bases identical to TRBD1. CDR1 is MGHRA, CDR2 YSYEKL, per germline. V lost 3 bases and J lost 1; bases outside the gene matches: 8. The CDR3 sequence is 17 residues long. CDR3 sequence: CASSHTTRDRNTGELFF. The CDR3 nucleotides are TGCGCCAGCAGCCATACGACCCGGGACAGGAACACCGGGGAGCTGTTTTTT.

This clonotype has just a few counts. The chain has TRBV5-1 and TRBJ2-1; 7 nucleotides line up with TRBD2. This CDR3 has 14 residues. The J segment lost 7 bases and the V segment lost 1 base, leaving 5 bases of the junction unmatched. Looked up from germline, CDR1 is SGHRS and CDR2 is YFSETQ. The CDR3 DNA sequence: TGCGCCAGCAGCTTGATCCTAGCGGTAAATGAGCAGTTCTTC. Amino acid sequence: CASSLILAVNEQFF.

The gene calls are TRBV7-2 and TRBJ2-5, with D unclear. CDR3 length: 14 residues. V shed 1 base and J shed 11 bases, with 17 bases lying between them. Per germline, CDR1 SGHTA and CDR2 FQGNSA. CDR3 sequence: CASSLGGDVDEQYF. The CDR3 bases are TGTGCCAGCAGCTTAGGAGGCGACGTCGATGAGCAGTACTTC.

This clonotype appeared a single time. CDR3 in DNA: TGTGCCAGCAGGTTTTTGGAGACCCAGTACTTC. This encodes CASRFLETQYF. V is TRBV2 and J is TRBJ2-7, with unresolved D. The DNA matches TRBJ2-5 better at its end, which makes the J call doubtful. The CDR3 is 11 residues long. CDR1 and CDR2 from the germline V gene are SNHLY and FYNNEI.

This chain joins TRBV5-1 and TRBJ2-2; D gene uncertain. The germline CDR1 and CDR2 sequences are SGHRS and YFSETQ. The germline V and J ends were trimmed by 5 bases and 6 bases, with 17 bases remaining between them. The CDR3 covers 15 residues. The CDR3 region is CASSRPVGVSGELFF. CDR3 DNA: TGCGCCAGCAGTCGTCCCGTTGGTGTATCCGGGGAGCTGTTTTTT.

The rearrangement uses TRBV7-6 and TRBJ2-3, with 11 nucleotides matching TRBD2. The CDR3 has 16 amino acids. Germline V gives CDR1 SGHVS, CDR2 FNYEAQ. V trimming: 1 base; J trimming: 2 bases; junction bases outside the gene matches: 2. CDR3 sequence: CASSLGLAGTTDTQYF. Here the CDR3 DNA reads TGTGCCAGCAGCTTAGGACTAGCGGGGACCACAGATACGCAGTATTTT. Full variable domain (rest looked up from reference TRBV7-6 and TRBJ2-3): GAGVSQSPRYKVTKRGQDVALRCDPISGHVSLYWYRQALGQGPEFLTYFNYEAQQDKSGLPNDRFSAERPEGSISTLTIQRTEQRDSAMYRCASSLGLAGTTDTQYFGPGTRLTVL.

The chain is built from TRBV12-3 or TRBV12-4 and TRBJ2-1; D may match TRBD1 or TRBD2 (5 bases each). The CDR3 length is 12 residues. The V end was cut by 3 bases, the J end by 12 bases, with 12 bases between. CDR3 protein: CASSLDARGQFF. DNA of the CDR3: TGTGCCAGCAGTTTGGACGCGAGGGGGCAGTTCTTC.

Turning to this clonotype: The DNA is left out, because the CDR3 cannot be placed on it with certainty; the CDR3 is given as TCRdb lists it. The chain recombines TRBV20-1 with TRBJ2-7. The CDR3 is 16 residues long, counting both termini. The germline CDR1 and CDR2 sequences are DFQATT and SNEGSKA (reference sequence). The CDR3: CRYSCGGNLTAYEQYF.

This clonotype has at least ten counts. The chain employs TRBV13 and TRBJ2-7, with TRBD1 matching over 8 bases. CDR1 is PRHDT and CDR2 is FYEKMQ in the germline V gene (reference sequence). With V trimmed by 5 bases and J by 3 bases, 9 bases remained unmatched. The CDR3 has 15 amino acids. The CDR3 nucleotides read TGTGCCAGCAGCCCCAAACGGACAGGGAACTACGAGCAGTACTTC. Its protein product is CASSPKRTGNYEQYF.

This clonotype was seen only a few times. This chain links TRBV10-3 with TRBJ2-1; no reliable D call. Trimming took 1 base from V and 6 from J, leaving 4 bases between them. The germline CDR1 and CDR2 sequences are ENHRY and SYGVKD. The CDR3 totals 12 residues. The CDR3 nucleotides are TGTGCCATCAGTGAGTTGAGCAATGAGCAGTTCTTC. This encodes CAISELSNEQFF.

This chain links TRBV6-1 with TRBJ1-5, with 7 positions matching TRBD1. The germline V gene encodes CDR1 MNHNS and CDR2 SASEGT. The V and J ends lost 3 bases and 4 bases, in that order; junction bases with no gene match: 3. CDR3 length equals 14 residues. For the CDR3, the DNA is TGTGCCAGCAGTGACCCGACAGGGAATCAGCCCCAGCATTTT. Protein: CASSDPTGNQPQHF.

This clonotype was seen once. The rearrangement uses TRBV3-1 and TRBJ2-5; 14 nucleotides line up with TRBD2. The germline V gene encodes CDR1 LGHDT and CDR2 YNNKEL (reference sequence). Trimming at V came to 4 bases and at J to 11 bases, leaving 12 bases not matched to a gene. The CDR3 is made up of 16 amino acids. The CDR3 sequence is CASSLQTSGRVYEQYF. CDR3 nucleotide sequence: TGTGCCAGCAGCCTGCAGACTAGCGGGAGGGTATATGAGCAGTACTTC.

This clonotype was counted at least ten times. Written as DNA, the CDR3 is TGTGCCAGCAGTACCGACAGGCTAGCCAAAAACATTCAGTACTTC. Residues: CASSTDRLAKNIQYF. The V call is TRBV6-5, the J call TRBJ2-4; a weak D match, TRBD1 (6 bases). V was cut by 5 bases and J by 0 bases, with 11 bases left in between. This CDR3 has 15 amino acids. Germline V gene lookup returns CDR1 MNHEY and CDR2 SVGAGI.

The chain has TRBV28 and TRBJ1-5; D is possibly TRBD1 (6 bases). Germline CDR1 is MDHEN and CDR2 is SYDVKM. The CDR3 runs 15 residues. V was pared by 6 bases and J by 0 bases, with 12 bases between. In DNA, the CDR3 is TGTGCCAGCAGATCAGGACAGAATAGCAATCAGCCCCAGCATTTT. It yields the protein CASRSGQNSNQPQHF.

The chain links TRBV5-1 to TRBJ2-3; TRBD2 aligns across 8 bases. In germline, CDR1 is SGHRS, CDR2 YFSETQ. Germline trimming cut 4 bases from V and 4 bases from J; bases unmatched to any gene: 20. The CDR3 is made up of 19 amino acids. This CDR3 reads CASSPLVYPPGGPADTQYF. The CDR3 DNA reads TGCGCCAGCAGCCCCCTCGTCTATCCTCCGGGAGGGCCCGCAGATACGCAGTATTTT.

The gene calls are TRBV3-1 and TRBJ2-1; D not certain. The CDR3 runs to 14 residues. Germline values: CDR1 LGHDT, CDR2 YNNKEL (reference sequence). Trimming stripped 4 bases from V and 4 bases from J, with 11 bases between. The CDR3 loop reads CASSRPATYNEQFF. CDR3 nucleotide sequence: TGTGCCAGCAGCCGGCCAGCAACTTACAATGAGCAGTTCTTC.

This clonotype was seen a few times. This chain connects TRBV15 to TRBJ2-5, with D possibly TRBD2 on 6 matching bases. The CDR3 is made up of 13 amino acids. Germline CDR1 LNHNV, CDR2 YYDKDF (reference sequence). Trimming shortened V by 1 base and J by 11 bases, and 14 bases separated the two germline ends. Here the CDR3 reads CATSRGGVNEQYF. The CDR3 bases are TGTGCCACCAGCAGAGGGGGGGTAAATGAGCAGTACTTC.